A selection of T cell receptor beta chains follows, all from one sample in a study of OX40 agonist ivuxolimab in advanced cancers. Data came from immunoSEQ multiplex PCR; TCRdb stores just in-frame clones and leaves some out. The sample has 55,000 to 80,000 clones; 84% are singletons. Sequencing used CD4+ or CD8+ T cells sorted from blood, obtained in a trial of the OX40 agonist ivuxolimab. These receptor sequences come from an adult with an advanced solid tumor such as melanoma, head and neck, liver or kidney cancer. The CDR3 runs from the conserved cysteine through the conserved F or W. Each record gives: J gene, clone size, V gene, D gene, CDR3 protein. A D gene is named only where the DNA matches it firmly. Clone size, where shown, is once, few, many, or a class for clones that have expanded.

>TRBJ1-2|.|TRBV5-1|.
CASSLPTTSYGYTF
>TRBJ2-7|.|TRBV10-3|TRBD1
CAISRDRESYEQYF
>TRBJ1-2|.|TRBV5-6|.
CASSLAGSNYGYTF
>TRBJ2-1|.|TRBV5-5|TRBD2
CASSLEARLAFSYNEQFF
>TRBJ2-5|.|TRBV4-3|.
CASSQGGGETQYF
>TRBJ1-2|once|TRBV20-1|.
CSARPGYTF
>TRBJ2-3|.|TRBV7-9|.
CASSLARAGAADTQYF
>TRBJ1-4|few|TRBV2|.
CASGDNEKLFF
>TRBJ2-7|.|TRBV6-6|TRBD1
CASRAPGQGGYEQYF
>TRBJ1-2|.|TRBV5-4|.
CASSSAPADYGYTF
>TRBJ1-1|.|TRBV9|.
CASSVVGGSTAFF
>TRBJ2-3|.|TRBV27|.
CASRRASGTDTQYF
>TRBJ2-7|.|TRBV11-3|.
CASSPVGGQGLSYEQYF
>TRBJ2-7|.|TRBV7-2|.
CASSFWRRGPGEQYF
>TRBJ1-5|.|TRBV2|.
CASSDEWQANQPQHF
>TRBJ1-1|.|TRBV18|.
CASSPERDTEAFF
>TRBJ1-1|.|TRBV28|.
CASGTLRLNTEAFF
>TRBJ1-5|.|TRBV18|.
CASSLSGQANQPQHF